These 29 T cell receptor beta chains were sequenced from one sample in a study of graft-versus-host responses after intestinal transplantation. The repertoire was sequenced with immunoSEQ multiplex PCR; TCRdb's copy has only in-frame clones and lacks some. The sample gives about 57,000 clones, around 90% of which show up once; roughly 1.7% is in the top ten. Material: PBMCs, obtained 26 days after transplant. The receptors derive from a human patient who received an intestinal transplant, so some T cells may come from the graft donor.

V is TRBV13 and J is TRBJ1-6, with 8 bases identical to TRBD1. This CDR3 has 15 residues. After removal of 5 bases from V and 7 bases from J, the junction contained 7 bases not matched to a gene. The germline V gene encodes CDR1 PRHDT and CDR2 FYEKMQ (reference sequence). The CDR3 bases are TGTGCCAGCAGCACGACAGGGGAACAAAATTCACCCCTCCACTTT. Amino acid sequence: CASSTTGEQNSPLHF.

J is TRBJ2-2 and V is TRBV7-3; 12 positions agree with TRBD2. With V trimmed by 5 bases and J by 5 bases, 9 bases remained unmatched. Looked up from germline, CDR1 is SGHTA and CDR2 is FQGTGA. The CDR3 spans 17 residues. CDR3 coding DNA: TGTGCCAGCAGCCAACTCGCTAGCGGGGGGGCGACCGGGGAGCTGTTTTTT. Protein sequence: CASSQLASGGATGELFF.

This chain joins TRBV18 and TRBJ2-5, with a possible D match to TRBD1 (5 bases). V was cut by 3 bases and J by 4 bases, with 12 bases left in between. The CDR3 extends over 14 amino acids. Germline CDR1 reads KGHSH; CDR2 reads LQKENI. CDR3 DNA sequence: TGTGCCAGCTCACCCCCTTCTACAGGAGAGACCCAGTACTTC. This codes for CASSPPSTGETQYF. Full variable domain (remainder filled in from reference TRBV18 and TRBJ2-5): NAGVMQNPRHLVRRRGQEARLRCSPMKGHSHVYWYRQLPEEGLKFMVYLQKENIIDESGMPKERFSAEFPKEGPSILRIQQVVRGDSAAYFCASSPPSTGETQYFGPGTRLLVL.

The CDR3 region has the DNA TGTGCCAGCAGCTCCCGGGGGGCATTCAACACCGGGGAGCTGTTTTTT. Amino acids: CASSSRGAFNTGELFF. V usage is TRBV7-2 and J usage is TRBJ2-2, with D perhaps matching TRBD2 (7 bases). V was trimmed by 4 bases and J by 2 bases, leaving 14 bases between them. The CDR3 covers 16 residues. The germline V gene has CDR1 SGHTA and CDR2 FQGNSA.

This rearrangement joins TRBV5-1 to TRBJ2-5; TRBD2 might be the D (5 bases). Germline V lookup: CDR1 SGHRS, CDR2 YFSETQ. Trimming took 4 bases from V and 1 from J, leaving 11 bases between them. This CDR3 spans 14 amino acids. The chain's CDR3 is CASSERGRQETQYF. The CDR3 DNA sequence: TGCGCCAGCAGCGAACGGGGTCGCCAAGAGACCCAGTACTTC.

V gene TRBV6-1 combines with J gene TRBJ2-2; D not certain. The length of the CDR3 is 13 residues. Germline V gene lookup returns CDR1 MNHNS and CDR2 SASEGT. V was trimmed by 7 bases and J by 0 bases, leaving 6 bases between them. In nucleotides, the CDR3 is TGTGCCAGCATTTGGCCGAACACCGGGGAGCTGTTTTTT. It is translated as CASIWPNTGELFF.

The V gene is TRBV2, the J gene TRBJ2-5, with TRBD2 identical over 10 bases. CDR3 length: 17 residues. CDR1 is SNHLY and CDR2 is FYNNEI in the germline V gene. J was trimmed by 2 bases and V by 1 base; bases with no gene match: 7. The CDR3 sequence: CASSEGFSGGRQETQYF. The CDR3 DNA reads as TGTGCCAGCAGTGAAGGTTTTAGCGGGGGGAGACAAGAGACCCAGTACTTC.

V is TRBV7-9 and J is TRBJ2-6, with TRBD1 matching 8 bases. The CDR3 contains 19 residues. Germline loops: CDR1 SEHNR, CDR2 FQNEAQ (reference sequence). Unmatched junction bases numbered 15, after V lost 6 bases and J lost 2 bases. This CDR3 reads CASRSPRQGASPGANVLTF. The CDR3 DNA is TGTGCCAGCAGGTCGCCCCGCCAGGGGGCTAGCCCTGGGGCCAACGTCCTGACTTTC.

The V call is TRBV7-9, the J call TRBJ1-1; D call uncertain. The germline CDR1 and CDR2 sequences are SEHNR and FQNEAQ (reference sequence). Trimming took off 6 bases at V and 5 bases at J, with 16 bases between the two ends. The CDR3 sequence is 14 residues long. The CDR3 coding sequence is TGTGCCAGCAGTGATCGCAAGTCGGGGACTGAAGCTTTCTTT. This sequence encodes CASSDRKSGTEAFF.

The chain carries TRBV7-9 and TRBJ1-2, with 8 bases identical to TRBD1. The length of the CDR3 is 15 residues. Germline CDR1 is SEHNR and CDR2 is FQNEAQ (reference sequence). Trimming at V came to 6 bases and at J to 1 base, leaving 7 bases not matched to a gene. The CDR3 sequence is CASRADRDLNYGYTF. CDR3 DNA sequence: TGTGCCAGCAGGGCGGACAGGGACCTTAACTATGGCTACACCTTC.

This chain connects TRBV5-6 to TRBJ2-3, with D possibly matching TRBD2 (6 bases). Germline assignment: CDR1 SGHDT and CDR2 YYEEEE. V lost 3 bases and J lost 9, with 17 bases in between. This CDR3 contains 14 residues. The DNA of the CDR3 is TGTGCCAGCAGCTGGGGGGACTCGTCAACGACGCAGTATTTT. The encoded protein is CASSWGDSSTTQYF.

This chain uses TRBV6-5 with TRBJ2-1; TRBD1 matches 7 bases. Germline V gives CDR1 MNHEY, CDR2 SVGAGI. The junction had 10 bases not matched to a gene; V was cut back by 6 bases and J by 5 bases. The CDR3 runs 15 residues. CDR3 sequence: CASRRGLNPDNEQFF. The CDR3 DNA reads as TGTGCCAGCAGGAGGGGGCTGAACCCTGACAATGAGCAGTTCTTC.

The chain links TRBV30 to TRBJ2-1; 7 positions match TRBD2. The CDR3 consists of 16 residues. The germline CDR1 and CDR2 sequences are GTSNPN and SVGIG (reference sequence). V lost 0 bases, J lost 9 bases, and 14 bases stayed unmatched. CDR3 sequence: CAWSVTPGLRFTEQFF. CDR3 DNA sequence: TGTGCCTGGAGTGTGACCCCGGGACTACGGTTCACTGAGCAGTTCTTC.

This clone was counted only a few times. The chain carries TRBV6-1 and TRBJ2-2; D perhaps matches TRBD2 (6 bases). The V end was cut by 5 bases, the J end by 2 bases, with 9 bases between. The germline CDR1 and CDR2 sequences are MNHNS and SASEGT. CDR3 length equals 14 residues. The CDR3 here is CASSWGTNTGELFF. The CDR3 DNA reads TGTGCCAGCAGTTGGGGGACTAACACCGGGGAGCTGTTTTTT.

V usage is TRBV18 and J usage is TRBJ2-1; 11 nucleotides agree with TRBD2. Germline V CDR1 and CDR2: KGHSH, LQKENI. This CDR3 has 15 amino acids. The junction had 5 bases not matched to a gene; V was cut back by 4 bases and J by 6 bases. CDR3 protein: CASSLTSGATNEQFF. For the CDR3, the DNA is TGTGCCAGCTCACTGACTAGCGGGGCCACCAATGAGCAGTTCTTC.

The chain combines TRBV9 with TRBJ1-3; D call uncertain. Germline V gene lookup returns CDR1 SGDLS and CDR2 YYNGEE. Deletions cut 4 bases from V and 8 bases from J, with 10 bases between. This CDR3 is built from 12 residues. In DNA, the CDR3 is TGTGCCAGCAGCTTCACAGCGGACACCATATATTTT. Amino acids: CASSFTADTIYF.

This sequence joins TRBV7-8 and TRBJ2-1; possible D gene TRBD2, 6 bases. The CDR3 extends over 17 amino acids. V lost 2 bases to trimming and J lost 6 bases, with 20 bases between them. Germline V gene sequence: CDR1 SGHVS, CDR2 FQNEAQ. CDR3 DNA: TGTGCCAGCAGCTTAAAGTATCGCGGGGTCGGATCCAATGAGCAGTTCTTC. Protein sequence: CASSLKYRGVGSNEQFF.

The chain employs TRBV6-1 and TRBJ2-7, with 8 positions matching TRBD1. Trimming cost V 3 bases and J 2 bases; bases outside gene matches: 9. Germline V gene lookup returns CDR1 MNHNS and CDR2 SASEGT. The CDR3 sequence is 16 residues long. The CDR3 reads CASSESLGTGTYEQYV. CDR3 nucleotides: TGTGCCAGCAGTGAGTCGCTCGGGACAGGAACCTACGAGCAGTACGTC.

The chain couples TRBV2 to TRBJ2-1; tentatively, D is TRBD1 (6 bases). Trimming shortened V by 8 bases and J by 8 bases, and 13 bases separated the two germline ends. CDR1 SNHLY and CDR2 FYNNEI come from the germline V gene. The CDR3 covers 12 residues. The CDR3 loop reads CASQKGGDEQFF. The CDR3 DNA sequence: TGTGCCAGCCAGAAAGGGGGTGATGAGCAGTTCTTC. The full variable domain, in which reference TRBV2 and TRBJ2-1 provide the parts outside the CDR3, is EPEVTQTPSHQVTQMGQEVILRCVPISNHLYFYWYRQILGQKVEFLVSFYNNEISEKSEIFDDQFSVERPDGSNFTLKIRSTKLEDSAMYFCASQKGGDEQFFGPGTRLTVL.

As DNA, the CDR3 is TGTGCCAGCAGCTTCGCAGGAGGGAACACCGGGGAGCTGTTTTTT. It encodes CASSFAGGNTGELFF. This sequence joins TRBV7-3 and TRBJ2-2, with a tentative D call TRBD2 (5 bases). Germline CDR1 reads SGHTA; CDR2 reads FQGTGA. CDR3 length: 15 residues. V lost 3 bases and J lost 1, with 9 bases in between. The variable domain in full, with the rest retrieved from reference TRBV7-3 and TRBJ2-2, is GAGVSQTPSNKVTEKGKYVELRCDPISGHTALYWYRQSLGQGPEFLIYFQGTGAADDSGLPNDRFFAVRPEGSVSTLKIQRTERGDSAVYLCASSFAGGNTGELFFGEGSRLTVL.

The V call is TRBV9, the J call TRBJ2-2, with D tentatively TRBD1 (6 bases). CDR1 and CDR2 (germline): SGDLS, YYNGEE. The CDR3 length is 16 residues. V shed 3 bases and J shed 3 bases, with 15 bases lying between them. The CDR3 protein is CASSANLNRDTGELFF. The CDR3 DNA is TGTGCCAGCAGCGCAAACTTAAACAGGGACACCGGGGAGCTGTTTTTT.

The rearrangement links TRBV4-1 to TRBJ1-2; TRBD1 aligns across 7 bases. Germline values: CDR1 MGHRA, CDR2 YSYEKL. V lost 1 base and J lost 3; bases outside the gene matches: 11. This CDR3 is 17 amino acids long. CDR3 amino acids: CASSQAYNRGRDYGYTF. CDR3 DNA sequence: TGCGCCAGCAGCCAAGCGTACAACAGGGGTAGGGACTATGGCTACACCTTC.

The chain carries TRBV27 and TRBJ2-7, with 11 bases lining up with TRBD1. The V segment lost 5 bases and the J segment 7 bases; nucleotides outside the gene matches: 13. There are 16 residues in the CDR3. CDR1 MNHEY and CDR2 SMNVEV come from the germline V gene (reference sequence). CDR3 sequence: CASSTNRVDRGLEQYF. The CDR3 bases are TGTGCCAGCAGTACAAACCGGGTGGACAGGGGGCTTGAGCAGTACTTC.

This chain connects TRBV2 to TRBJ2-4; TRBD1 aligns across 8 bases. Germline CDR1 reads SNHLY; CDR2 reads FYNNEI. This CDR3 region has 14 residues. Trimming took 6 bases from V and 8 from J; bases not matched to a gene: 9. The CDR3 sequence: CASRETGVADIQYF. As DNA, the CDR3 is TGTGCCAGCAGAGAGACAGGGGTTGCGGACATTCAGTACTTC.

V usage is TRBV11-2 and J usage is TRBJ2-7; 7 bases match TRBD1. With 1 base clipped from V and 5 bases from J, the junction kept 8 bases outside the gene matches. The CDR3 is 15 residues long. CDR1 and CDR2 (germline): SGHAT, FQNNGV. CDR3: CASSLGETGRDEQYF. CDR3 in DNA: TGTGCCAGCAGCTTAGGAGAGACAGGGCGGGACGAGCAGTACTTC.

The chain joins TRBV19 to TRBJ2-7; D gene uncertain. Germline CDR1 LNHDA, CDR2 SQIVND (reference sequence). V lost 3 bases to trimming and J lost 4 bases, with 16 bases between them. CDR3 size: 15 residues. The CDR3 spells CASSIDPASGYEQYF. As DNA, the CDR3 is TGTGCCAGTAGTATTGACCCTGCATCAGGATACGAGCAGTACTTC.

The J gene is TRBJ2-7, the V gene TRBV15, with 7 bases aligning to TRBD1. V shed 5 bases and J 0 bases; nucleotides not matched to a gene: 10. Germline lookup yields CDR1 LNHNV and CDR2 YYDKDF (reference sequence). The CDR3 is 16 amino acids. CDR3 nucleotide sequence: TGTGCCACCAGCCCTGCTGGGTGGGACAGCTCCTACGAGCAGTACGTC. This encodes CATSPAGWDSSYEQYV.

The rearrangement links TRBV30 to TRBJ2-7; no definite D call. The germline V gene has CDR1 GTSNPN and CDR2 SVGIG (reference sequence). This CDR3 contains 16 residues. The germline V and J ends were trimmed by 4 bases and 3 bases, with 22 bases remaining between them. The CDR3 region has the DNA TGTGCCTGGACGTCGGGTTCTCCTGAGGCCGGCTACGAGCAGTACTTC. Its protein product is CAWTSGSPEAGYEQYF.

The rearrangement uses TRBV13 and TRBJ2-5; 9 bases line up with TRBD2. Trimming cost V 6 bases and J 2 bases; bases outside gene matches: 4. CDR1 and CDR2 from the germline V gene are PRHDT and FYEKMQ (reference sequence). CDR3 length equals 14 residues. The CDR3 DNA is TGTGCCAGCAGAGCGGGGGGATGGCAAGAGACCCAGTACTTC. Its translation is CASRAGGWQETQYF.